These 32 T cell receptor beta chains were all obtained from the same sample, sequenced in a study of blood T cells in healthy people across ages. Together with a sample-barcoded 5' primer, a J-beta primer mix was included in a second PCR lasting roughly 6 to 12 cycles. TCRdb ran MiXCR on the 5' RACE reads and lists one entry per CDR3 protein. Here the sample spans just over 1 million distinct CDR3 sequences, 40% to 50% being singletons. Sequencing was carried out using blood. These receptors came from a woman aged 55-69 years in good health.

The CDR3 nucleotides read TGCAGCGTCTTTGACAGTAACTACGAGCGGTACTTC. Translated: CSVFDSNYERYF. The chain carries TRBV29-1 and TRBJ2-5; perhaps TRBD1 as D (5 bases). The CDR3 sequence is 12 residues long. Trimming removed 6 bases from V and 13 bases from J, with 21 bases in between. In germline, CDR1 is SQVTM, CDR2 ANQGSEA.

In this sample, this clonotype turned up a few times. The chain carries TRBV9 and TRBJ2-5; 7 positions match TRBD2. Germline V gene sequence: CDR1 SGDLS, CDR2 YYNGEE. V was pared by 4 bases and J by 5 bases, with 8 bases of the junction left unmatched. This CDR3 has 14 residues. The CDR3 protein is CASSSLTSSETQYF. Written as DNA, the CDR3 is TGTGCCAGCAGCTCTCTGACTAGCAGTGAGACCCAGTACTTC.

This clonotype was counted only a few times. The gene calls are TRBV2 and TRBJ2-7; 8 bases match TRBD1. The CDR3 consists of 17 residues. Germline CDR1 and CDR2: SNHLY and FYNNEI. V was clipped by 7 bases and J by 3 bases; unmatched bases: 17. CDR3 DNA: TGTGCCAGCACGGACAGGGATAGGTGGGAACTAAACTACGAGCAGTACTTC. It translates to CASTDRDRWELNYEQYF. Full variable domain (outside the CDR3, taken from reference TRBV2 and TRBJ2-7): EPEVTQTPSHQVTQMGQEVILRCVPISNHLYFYWYRQILGQKVEFLVSFYNNEISEKSEIFDDQFSVERPDGSNFTLKIRSTKLEDSAMYFCASTDRDRWELNYEQYFGPGTRLTVT.

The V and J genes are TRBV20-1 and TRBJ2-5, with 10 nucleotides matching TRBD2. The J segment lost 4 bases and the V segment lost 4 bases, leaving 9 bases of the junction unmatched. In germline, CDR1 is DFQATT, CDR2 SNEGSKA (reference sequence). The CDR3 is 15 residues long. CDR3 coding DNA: TGCAGTGCTACAACCCCTAGCGGGAGCGCAGAGACCCAGTACTTC. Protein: CSATTPSGSAETQYF.

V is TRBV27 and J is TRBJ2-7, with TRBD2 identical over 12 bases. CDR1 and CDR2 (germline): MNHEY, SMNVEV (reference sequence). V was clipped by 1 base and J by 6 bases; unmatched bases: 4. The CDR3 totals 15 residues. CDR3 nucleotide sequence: TGTGCCAGCAGTTTATGGACTAGCGGGAAGGGCGAGCAGTACTTC. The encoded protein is CASSLWTSGKGEQYF.

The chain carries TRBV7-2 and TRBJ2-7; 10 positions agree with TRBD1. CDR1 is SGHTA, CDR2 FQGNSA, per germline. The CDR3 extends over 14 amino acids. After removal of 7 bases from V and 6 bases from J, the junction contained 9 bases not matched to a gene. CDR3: CASTVRGTGAEQYF. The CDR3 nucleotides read TGTGCCAGCACCGTACGAGGGACAGGGGCCGAGCAGTACTTC.

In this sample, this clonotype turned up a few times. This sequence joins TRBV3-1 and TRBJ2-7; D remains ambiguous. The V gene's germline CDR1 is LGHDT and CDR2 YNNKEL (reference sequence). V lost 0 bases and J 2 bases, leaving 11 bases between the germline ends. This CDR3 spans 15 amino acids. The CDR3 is CASSQDGDLTYEQYF. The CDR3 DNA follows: TGTGCCAGCAGCCAAGATGGTGACTTAACCTACGAGCAGTACTTC.

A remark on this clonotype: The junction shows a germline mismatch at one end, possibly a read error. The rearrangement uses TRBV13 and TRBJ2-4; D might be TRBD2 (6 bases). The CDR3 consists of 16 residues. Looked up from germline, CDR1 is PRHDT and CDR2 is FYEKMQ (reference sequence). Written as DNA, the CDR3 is TGTGCCTGCAGCTCCACTCCCGGGAGCGGATCGGGGATTCAGTACTTC. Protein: CACSSTPGSGSGIQYF.

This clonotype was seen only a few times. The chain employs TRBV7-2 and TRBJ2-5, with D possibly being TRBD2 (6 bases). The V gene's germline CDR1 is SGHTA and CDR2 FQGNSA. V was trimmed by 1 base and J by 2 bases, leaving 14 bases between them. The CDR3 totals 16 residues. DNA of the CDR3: TGTGCCAGCAGCTTAGTCGGGTCCGGGGGACAAGAGACCCAGTACTTC. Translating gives CASSLVGSGGQETQYF.

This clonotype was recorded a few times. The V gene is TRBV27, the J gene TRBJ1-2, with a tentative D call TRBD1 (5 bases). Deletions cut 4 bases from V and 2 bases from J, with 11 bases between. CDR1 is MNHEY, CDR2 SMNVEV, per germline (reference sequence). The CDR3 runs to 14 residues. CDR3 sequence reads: CASSSGRTNYGYTF. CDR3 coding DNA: TGTGCCAGCAGTTCGGGGCGGACCAACTATGGCTACACCTTC.

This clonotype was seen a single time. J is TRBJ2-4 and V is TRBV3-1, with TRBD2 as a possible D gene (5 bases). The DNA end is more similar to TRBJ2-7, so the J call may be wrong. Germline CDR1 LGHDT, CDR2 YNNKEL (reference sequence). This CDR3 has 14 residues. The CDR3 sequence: CASSQLRLFYEQYF. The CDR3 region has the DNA TGTGCCAGCAGCCAGCTACGACTATTTTACGAGCAGTACTTC.

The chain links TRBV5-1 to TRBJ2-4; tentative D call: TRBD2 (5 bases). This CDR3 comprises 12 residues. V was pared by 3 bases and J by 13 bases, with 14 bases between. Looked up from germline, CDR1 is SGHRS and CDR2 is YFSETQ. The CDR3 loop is CASSSAEGEQYF. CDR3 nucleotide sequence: TGCGCCAGCAGCTCCGCTGAGGGTGAGCAGTACTTC.

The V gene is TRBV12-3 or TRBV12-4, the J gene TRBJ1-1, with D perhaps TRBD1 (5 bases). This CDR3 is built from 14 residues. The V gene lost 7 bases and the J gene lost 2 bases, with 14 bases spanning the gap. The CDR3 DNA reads TGTGCCAGCACCCTGGGACCAGTAAACACTGAAGCTTTCTTT. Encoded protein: CASTLGPVNTEAFF.

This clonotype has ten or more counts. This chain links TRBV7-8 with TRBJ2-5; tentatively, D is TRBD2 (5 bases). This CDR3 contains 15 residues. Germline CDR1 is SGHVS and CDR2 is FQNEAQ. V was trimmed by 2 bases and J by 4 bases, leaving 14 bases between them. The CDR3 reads CASSLNGGLRETQYF. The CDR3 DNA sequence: TGTGCCAGCAGCTTAAACGGAGGCTTGCGAGAGACCCAGTACTTC.

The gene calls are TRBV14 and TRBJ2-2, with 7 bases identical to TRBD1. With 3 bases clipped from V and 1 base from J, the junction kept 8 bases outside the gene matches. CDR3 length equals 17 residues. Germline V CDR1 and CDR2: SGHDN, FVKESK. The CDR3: CASSQAPGTENTGELFF. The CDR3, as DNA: TGTGCCAGCAGCCAGGCACCCGGGACAGAGAACACCGGGGAGCTGTTTTTT.

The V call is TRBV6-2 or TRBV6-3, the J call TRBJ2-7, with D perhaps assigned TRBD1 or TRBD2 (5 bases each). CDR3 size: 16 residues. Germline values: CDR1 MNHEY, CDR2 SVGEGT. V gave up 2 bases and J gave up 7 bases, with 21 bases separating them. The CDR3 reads CASSYNGAQAYNEQYF. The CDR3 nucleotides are TGTGCCAGCAGTTACAACGGGGCCCAAGCCTACAATGAGCAGTACTTC.

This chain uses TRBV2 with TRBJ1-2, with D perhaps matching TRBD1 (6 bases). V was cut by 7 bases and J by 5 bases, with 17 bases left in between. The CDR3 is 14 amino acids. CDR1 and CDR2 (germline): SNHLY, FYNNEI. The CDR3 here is CASNPRQDGYGYTF. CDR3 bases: TGTGCCAGCAACCCCCGACAGGACGGTTATGGCTACACCTTC.

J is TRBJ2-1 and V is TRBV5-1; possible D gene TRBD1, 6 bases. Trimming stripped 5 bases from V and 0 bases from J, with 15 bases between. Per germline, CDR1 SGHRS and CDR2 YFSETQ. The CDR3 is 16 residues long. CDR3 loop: CASSFTGTHSYNEQFF. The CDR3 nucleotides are TGCGCCAGCAGTTTTACCGGGACACACTCCTACAATGAGCAGTTCTTC.

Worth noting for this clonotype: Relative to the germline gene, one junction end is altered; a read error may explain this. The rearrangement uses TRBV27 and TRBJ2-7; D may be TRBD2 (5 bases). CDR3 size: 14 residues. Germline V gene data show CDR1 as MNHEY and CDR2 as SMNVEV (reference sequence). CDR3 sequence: CAGRLRSSDYEQYF. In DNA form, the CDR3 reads TGTGCCGGCAGGTTAAGGAGTAGCGATTACGAGCAGTACTTC.

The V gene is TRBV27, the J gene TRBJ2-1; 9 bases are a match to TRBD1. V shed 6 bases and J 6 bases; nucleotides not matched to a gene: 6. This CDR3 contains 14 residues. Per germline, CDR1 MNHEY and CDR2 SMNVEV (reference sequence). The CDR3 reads CASRRDRVVNEQFF. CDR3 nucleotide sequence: TGTGCCAGCAGGAGGGACAGGGTTGTCAATGAGCAGTTCTTC.

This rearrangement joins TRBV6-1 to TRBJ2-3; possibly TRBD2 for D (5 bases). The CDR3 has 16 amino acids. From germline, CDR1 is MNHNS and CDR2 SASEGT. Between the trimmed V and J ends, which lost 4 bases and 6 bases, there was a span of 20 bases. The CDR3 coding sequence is TGTGCCAGCAGTGTAGTTGGAACTAGACGAGGGGATACGCAGTATTTT. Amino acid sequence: CASSVVGTRRGDTQYF.

CDR3 in DNA: TGTGCCAGCAGTGTACGTTGGGCGGGGGATGAGCAGTTCTTC. Protein product: CASSVRWAGDEQFF. The genes are TRBV9 and TRBJ2-1, with 7 bases identical to TRBD2. This CDR3 comprises 14 residues. The ends lost 5 bases at V and 8 bases at J; junction bases unmatched: 10. Germline lookup yields CDR1 SGDLS and CDR2 YYNGEE. Full variable domain (rest looked up from reference TRBV9 and TRBJ2-1): DSGVTQTPKHLITATGQRVTLRCSPRSGDLSVYWYQQSLDQGLQFLIQYYNGEERAKGNILERFSAQQFPDLHSELNLSSLELGDSALYFCASSVRWAGDEQFFGPGTRLTVL.

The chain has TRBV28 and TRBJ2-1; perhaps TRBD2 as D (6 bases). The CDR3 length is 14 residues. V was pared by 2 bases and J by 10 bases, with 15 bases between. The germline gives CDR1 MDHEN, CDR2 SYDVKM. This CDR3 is CASSLRMGGWEQFF. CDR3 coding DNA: TGTGCCAGCAGTTTACGGATGGGAGGTTGGGAGCAGTTCTTC.

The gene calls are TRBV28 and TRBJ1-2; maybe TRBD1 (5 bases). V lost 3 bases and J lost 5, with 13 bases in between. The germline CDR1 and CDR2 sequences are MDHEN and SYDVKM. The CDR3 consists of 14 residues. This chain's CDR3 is CASSLILEGYGYTF. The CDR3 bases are TGTGCCAGCAGTTTGATATTAGAGGGGTATGGCTACACCTTC.

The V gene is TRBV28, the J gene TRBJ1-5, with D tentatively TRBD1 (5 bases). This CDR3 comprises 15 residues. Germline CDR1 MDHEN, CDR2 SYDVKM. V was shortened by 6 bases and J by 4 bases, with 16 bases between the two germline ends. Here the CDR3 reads CASRSGTGSNQPQHF. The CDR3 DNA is TGTGCCAGCAGATCCGGGACCGGGTCTAATCAGCCCCAGCATTTT.

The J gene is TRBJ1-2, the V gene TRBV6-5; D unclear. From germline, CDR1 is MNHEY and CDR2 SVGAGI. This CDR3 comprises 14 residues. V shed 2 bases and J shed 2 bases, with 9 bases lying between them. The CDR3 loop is CASSYLGPNYGYTF. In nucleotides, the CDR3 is TGTGCCAGCAGTTACCTGGGTCCAAACTATGGCTACACCTTC.

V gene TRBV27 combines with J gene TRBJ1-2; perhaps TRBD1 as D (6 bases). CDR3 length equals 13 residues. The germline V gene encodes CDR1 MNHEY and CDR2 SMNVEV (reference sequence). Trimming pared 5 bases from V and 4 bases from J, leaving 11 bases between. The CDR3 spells CASSPTGFYGYTF. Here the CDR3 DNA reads TGTGCCAGCAGTCCTACAGGGTTCTATGGCTACACCTTC.

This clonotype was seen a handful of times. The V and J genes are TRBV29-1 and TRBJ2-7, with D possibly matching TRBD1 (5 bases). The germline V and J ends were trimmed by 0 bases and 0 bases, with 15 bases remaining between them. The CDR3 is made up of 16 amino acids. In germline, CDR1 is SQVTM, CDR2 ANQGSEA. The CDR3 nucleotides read TGCAGCGTTGAAGATAGGGGCGGCACCGTCTCCTACGAGCAGTACTTC. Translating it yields CSVEDRGGTVSYEQYF.

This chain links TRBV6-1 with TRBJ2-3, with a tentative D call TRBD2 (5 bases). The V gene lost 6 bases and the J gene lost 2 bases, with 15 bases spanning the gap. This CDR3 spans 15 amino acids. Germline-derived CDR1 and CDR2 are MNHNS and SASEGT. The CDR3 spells CASRPPWRNTDTQYF. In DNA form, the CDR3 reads TGTGCCAGCAGACCCCCCTGGAGGAACACAGATACGCAGTATTTT.

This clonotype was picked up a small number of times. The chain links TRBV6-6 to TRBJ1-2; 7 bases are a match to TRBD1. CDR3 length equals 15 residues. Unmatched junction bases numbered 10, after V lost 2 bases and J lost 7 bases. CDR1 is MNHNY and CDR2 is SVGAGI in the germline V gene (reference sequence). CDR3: CASSYPTGTPLGYTF. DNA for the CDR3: TGTGCCAGCAGTTACCCGACAGGGACCCCGCTTGGCTACACCTTC.

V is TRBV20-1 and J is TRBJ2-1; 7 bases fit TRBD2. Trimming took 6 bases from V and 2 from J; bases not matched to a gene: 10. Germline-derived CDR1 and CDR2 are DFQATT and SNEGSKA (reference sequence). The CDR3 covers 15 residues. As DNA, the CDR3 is TGCAGTGCCAACCCTACGACTAGCCCCTACAATGAGCAGTTCTTC. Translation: CSANPTTSPYNEQFF.

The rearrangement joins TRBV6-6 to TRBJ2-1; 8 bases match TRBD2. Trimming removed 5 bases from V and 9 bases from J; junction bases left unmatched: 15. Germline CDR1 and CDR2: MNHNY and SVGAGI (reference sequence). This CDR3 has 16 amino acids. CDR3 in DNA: TGTGCCAGCAGTCCCCTACTAGCGGCTCGGGAGGGTGAGCAGTTCTTC. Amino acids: CASSPLLAAREGEQFF.